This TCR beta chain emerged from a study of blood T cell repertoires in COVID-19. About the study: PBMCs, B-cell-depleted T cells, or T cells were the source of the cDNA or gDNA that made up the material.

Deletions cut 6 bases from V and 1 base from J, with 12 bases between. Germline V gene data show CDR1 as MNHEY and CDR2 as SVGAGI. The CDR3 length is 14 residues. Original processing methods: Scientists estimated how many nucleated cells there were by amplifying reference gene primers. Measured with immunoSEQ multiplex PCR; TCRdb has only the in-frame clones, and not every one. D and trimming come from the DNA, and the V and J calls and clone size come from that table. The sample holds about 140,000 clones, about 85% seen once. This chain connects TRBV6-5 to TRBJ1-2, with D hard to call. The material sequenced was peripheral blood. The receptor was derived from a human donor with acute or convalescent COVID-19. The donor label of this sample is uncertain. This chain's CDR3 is CASRSGEYNYGYTF. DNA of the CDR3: TGTGCCAGCAGATCGGGAGAATATAACTATGGCTACACCTTC.